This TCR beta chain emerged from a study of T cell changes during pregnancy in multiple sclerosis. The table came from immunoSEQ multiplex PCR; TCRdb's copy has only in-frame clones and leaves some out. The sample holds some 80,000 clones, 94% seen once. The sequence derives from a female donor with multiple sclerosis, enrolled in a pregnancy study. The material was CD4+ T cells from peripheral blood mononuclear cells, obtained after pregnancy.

The CDR3 DNA reads TGTGCCAGCAGTTCAGACAGGGGGAGGGTCACCGGGGAGCTGTTTTTT. Translating it yields CASSSDRGRVTGELFF. V gene TRBV27 combines with J gene TRBJ2-2, with TRBD1 identical over 9 bases. CDR1 MNHEY and CDR2 SMNVEV come from the germline V gene (reference sequence). The CDR3 is 16 amino acids. Losses at the gene ends were 4 bases for V and 4 bases for J; bases not matched to a gene: 7.